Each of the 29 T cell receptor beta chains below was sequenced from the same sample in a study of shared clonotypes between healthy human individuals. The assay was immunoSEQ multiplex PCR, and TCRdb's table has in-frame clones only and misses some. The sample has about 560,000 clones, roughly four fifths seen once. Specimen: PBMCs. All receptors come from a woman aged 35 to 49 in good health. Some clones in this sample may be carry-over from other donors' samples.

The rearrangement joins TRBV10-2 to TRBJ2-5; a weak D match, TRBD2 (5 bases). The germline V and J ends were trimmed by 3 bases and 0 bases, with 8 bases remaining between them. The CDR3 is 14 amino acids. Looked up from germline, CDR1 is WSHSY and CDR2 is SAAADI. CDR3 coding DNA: TGCGCCAGCAGTGAAAACGGGGACCAAGAGACCCAGTACTTC. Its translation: CASSENGDQETQYF.

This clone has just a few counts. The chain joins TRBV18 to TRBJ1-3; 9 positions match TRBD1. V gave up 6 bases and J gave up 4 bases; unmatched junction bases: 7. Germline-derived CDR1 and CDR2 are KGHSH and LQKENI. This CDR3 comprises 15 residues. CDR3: CASSPGTGFGNTIYF. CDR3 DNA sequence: TGTGCCAGCTCTCCCGGGACAGGGTTCGGAAACACCATATATTTT.

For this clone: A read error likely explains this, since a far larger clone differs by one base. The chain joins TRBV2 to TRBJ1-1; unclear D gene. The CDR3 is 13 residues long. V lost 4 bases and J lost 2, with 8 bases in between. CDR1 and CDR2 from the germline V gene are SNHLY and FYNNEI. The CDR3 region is CASSASTNTEAFF. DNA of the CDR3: TGTGCCAGCAGTGCTTCGACAAACACTGAAGCTTTCTTT.

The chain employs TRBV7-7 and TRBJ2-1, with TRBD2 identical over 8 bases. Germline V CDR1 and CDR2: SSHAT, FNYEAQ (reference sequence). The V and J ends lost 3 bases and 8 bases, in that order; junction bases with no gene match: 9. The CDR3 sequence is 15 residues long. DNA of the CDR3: TGTGCCAGCAGCTTGCGAGCGGGAGCCCGGCATGAGCAGTTCTTC. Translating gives CASSLRAGARHEQFF.

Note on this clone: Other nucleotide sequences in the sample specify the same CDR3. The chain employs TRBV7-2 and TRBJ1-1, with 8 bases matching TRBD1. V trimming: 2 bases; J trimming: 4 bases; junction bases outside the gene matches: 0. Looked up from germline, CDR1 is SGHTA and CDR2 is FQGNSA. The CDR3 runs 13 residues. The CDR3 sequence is CASSLTGGTEAFF. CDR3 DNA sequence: TGTGCCAGCAGCTTAACAGGGGGCACTGAAGCTTTCTTT.

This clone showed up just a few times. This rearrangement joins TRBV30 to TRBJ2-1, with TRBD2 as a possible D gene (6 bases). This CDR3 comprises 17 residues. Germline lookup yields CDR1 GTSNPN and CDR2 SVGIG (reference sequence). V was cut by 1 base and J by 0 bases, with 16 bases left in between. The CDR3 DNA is TGTGCCTGGAGTGGACCCCTAGCGCCGAGCTCCTACAATGAGCAGTTCTTC. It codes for CAWSGPLAPSSYNEQFF.

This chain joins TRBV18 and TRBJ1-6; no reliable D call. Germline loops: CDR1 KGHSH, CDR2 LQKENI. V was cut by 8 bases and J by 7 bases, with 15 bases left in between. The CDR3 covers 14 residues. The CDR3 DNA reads TGTGCCAGCCACCTGGGCCAGAGCAATTCACCCCTCCACTTT. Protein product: CASHLGQSNSPLHF.

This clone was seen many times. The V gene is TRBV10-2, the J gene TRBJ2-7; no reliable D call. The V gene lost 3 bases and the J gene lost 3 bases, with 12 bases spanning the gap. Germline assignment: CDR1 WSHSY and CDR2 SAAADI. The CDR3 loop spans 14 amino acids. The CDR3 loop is CASSERGSGYEQYF. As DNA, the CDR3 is TGCGCCAGCAGTGAACGAGGATCGGGCTACGAGCAGTACTTC.

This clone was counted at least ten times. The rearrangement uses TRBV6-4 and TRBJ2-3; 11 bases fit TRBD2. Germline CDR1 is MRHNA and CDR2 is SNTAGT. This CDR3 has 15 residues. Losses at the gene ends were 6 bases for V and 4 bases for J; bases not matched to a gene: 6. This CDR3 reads CASSSTSGRADTQYF. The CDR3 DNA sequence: TGTGCCAGCAGCTCCACTAGCGGGAGAGCAGATACGCAGTATTTT.

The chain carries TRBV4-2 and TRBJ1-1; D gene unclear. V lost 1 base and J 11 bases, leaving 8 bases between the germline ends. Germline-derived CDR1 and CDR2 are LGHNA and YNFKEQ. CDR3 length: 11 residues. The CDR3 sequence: CASSQGPLAFF. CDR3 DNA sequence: TGTGCCAGCAGCCAAGGCCCCCTGGCTTTCTTT.

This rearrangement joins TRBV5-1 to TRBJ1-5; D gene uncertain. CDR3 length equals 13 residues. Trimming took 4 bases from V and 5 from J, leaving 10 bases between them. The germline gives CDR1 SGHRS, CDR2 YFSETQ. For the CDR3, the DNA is TGCGCCAGCAGCCATCGTGGGGATCAGCCCCAGCATTTT. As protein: CASSHRGDQPQHF.

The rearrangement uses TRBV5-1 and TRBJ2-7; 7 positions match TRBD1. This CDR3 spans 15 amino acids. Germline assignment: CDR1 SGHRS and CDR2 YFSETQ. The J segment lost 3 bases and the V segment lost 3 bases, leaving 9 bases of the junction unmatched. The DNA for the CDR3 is TGCGCCAGCAGCTCGGCGTCGGGGACAGTCTACGAGCAGTACTTC. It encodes CASSSASGTVYEQYF.

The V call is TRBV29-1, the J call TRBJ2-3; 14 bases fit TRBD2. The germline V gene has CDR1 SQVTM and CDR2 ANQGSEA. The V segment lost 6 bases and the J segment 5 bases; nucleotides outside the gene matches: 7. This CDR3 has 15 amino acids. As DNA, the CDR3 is TGCAGCGTCCCGGGACTAGCGGGAGTGGGAGATACGCAGTATTTT. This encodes CSVPGLAGVGDTQYF.

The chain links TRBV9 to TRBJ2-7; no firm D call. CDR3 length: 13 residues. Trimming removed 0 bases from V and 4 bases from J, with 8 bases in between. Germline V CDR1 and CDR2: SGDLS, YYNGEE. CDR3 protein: CASSVAGEYEQYF. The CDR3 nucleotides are TGTGCCAGCAGCGTAGCAGGAGAATACGAGCAGTACTTC.

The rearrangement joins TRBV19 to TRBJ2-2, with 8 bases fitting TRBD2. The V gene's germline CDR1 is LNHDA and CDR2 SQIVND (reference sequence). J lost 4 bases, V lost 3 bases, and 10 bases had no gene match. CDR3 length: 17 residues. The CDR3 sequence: CASSIYPGLGSTGELFF. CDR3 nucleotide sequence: TGTGCCAGTAGTATCTACCCGGGACTAGGTAGCACCGGGGAGCTGTTTTTT.

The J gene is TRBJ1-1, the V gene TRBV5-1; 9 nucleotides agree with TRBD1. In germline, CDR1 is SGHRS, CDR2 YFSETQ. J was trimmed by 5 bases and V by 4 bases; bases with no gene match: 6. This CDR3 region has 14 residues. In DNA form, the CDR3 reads TGCGCCAGCAGCCGTTTGACAGGGGGGACTGAAGCTTTCTTT. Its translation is CASSRLTGGTEAFF.

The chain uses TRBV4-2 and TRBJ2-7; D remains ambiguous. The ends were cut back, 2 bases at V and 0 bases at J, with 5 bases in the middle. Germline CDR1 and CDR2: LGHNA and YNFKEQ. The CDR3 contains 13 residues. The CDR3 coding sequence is TGTGCCAGCAGCCAAAGGCCCTCCTACGAGCAGTACTTC. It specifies CASSQRPSYEQYF.

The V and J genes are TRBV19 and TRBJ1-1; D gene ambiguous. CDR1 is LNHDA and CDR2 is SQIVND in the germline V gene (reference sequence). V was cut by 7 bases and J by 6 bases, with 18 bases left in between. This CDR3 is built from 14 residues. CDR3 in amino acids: CASKDSWELPEAFF. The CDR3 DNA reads TGTGCCAGTAAGGATTCGTGGGAACTCCCTGAAGCTTTCTTT.

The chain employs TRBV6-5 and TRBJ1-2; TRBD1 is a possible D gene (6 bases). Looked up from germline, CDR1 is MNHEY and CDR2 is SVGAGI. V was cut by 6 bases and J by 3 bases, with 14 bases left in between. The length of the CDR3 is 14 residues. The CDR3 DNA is TGTGCCAGCAGGCGGACAGAGGGGGACTATGGCTACACCTTC. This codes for CASRRTEGDYGYTF.

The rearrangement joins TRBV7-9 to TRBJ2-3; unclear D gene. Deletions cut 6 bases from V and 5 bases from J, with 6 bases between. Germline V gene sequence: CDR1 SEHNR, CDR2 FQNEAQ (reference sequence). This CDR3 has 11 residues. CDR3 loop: CASRLGDTQYF. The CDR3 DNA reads TGTGCCAGCAGACTTGGAGATACGCAGTATTTT.

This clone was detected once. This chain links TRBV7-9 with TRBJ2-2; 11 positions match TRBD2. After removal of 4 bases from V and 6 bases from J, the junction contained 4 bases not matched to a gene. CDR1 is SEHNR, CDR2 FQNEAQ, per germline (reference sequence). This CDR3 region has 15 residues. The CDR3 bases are TGTGCCAGCAGCTCACTAGCGGGAGTATCCGGGGAGCTGTTTTTT. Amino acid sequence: CASSSLAGVSGELFF.

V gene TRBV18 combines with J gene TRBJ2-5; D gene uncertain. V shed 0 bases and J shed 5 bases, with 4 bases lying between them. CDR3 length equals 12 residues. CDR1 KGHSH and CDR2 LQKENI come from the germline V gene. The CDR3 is CASSPPLETQYF. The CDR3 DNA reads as TGTGCCAGCTCACCACCACTTGAGACCCAGTACTTC.

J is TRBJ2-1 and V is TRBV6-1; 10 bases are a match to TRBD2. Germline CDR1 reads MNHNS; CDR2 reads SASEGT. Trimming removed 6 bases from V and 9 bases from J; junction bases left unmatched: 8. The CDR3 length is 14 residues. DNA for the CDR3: TGTGCCAGCAGAGAACCTAGCGGGAGCGGTGAGCAGTTCTTC. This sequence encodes CASREPSGSGEQFF.

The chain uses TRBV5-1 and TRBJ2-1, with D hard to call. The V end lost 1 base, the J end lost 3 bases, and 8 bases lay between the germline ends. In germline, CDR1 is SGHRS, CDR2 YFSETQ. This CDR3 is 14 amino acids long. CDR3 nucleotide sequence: TGCGCCAGCAGCTTGTCCTACCTCTACAATGAGCAGTTCTTC. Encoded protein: CASSLSYLYNEQFF.

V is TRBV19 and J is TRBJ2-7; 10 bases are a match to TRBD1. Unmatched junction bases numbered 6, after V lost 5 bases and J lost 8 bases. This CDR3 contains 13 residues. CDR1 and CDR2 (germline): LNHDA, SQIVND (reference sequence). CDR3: CASSGTGEIKQYF. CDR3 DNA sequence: TGTGCCAGTAGTGGGACAGGGGAAATTAAGCAGTACTTC.

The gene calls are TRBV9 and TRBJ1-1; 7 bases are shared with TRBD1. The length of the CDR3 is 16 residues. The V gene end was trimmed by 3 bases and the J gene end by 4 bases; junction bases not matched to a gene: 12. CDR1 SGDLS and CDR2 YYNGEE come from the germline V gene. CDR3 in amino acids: CASSAQPTGVGTEAFF. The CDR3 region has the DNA TGTGCCAGCAGCGCCCAACCTACAGGGGTTGGCACTGAAGCTTTCTTT. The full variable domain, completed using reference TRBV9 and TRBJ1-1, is DSGVTQTPKHLITATGQRVTLRCSPRSGDLSVYWYQQSLDQGLQFLIQYYNGEERAKGNILERFSAQQFPDLHSELNLSSLELGDSALYFCASSAQPTGVGTEAFFGQGTRLTVV.

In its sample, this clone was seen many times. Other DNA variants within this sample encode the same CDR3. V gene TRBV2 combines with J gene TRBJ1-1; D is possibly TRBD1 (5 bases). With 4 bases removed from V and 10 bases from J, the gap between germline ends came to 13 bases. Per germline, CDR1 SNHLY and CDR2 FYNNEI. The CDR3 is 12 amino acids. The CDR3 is CASSALTGPAFF. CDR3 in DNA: TGTGCCAGCAGTGCATTGACGGGGCCAGCTTTCTTT.

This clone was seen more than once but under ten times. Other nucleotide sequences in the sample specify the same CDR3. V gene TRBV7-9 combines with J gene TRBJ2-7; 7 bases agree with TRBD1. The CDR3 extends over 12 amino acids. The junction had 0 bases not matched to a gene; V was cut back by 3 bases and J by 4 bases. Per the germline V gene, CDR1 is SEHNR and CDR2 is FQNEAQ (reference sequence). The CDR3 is CASSLTGYEQYF. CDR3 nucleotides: TGTGCCAGCAGCTTGACAGGGTACGAGCAGTACTTC. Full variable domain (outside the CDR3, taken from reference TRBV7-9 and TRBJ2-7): DTGVSQNPRHKITKRGQNVTFRCDPISEHNRLYWYRQTLGQGPEFLTYFQNEAQLEKSRLLSDRFSAERPKGSFSTLEIQRTEQGDSAMYLCASSLTGYEQYFGPGTRLTVT.

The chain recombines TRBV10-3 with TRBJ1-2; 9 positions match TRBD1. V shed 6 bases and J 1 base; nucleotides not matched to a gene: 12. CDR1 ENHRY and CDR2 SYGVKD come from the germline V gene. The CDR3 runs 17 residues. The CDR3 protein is CAIRVPGQGEINYGYTF. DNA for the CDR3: TGTGCCATCAGAGTACCGGGACAGGGCGAGATTAACTATGGCTACACCTTC.